This T cell receptor (beta chain) came from a study of blood T cell repertoires in COVID-19. The germline V gene encodes CDR1 MDHEN and CDR2 SYDVKM. V lost 8 bases, J lost 7 bases, and 12 bases lay in between. This CDR3 is 12 amino acids long. Under the authors' procedure: Estimated nucleated cell counts came from reference gene primer amplification. The protocol was immunoSEQ multiplex PCR, while the TCRdb copy is restricted to in-frame clones and leaves out a portion. For V, J and clone size, that table is used; D and trimming come from the DNA. Among 60,000 to 80,000 clones listed, around 87% were seen once.

This clonotype originated in a man in his 70s with acute or convalescent COVID-19. Sequencing was done on a sample of peripheral blood. This rearrangement joins TRBV28 to TRBJ1-5; possibly TRBD1 for D (5 bases). CDR3 loop: CASQGLGQPQHF. In DNA, the CDR3 is TGTGCCAGCCAGGGCTTGGGACAGCCCCAGCATTTT.